One sample yielded the 21 T cell receptor beta chains listed below, sequenced in a study of tumor and adjacent non-tumor tissue in lung cancer. The library came from three nested PCR rounds adapted from ARM-PCR protocols. TCRdb reprocessed the multiplex PCR reads via MiXCR and lists one record per CDR3 protein. In the table there are about 110,000 distinct CDR3 sequences, over 70% of which are singletons. The template was RNA from unsorted bulk tissue. Sequencing used lung tumor tissue. The receptors derive from an older man with non-small cell lung cancer.

Comments on this clonotype: The DNA is omitted, as the CDR3 cannot be located on it reliably, and the CDR3 follows TCRdb's listing. The chain has TRBV5-1 and TRBJ2-1; the table's TRBD2 call for D was not verified on the DNA. Germline CDR1 SGHRS, CDR2 YFSETQ. The CDR3 spans 15 amino acids, including both terminal residues. The CDR3 protein is CASSLVGSGSNEHFF.

This clonotype has ten or more counts. The V call is TRBV6-1, the J call TRBJ1-6; tentatively, D is TRBD1 (5 bases). Germline V gene sequence: CDR1 MNHNS, CDR2 SASEGT. The V gene lost 0 bases and the J gene lost 6 bases, with 21 bases spanning the gap. This CDR3 is 19 amino acids long. CDR3: CASSEAMRGAAQSNSPLHF. CDR3 nucleotide sequence: TGTGCCAGCAGTGAAGCAATGAGGGGAGCGGCCCAGAGTAATTCACCCCTCCACTTT.

V and J are TRBV29-1 and TRBJ2-1, with no clear D. Germline V gene data show CDR1 as SQVTM and CDR2 as ANQGSEA. The CDR3 contains 12 residues. CDR3 DNA sequence: TGCAACATTGAAAAAGCAATGGGTGAGCAGTTCTTC. Protein product: CNIEKAMGEQFF.

As regards this clonotype: A read error may account for a junction end that differs from germline. V is TRBV29-1 and J is TRBJ2-5; D is uncertain. This CDR3 comprises 16 residues. Germline V lookup: CDR1 SQVTM, CDR2 ANQGSEA. The CDR3 protein is CSAKSYLQSGQEIQYF. CDR3 coding DNA: TGCAGCGCCAAGTCATACCTCCAGTCAGGTCAAGAGATCCAGTACTTC.

Note on this clonotype: A read error may account for a junction end that differs from germline. This chain connects TRBV2 to TRBJ1-4, with TRBD1 as a possible D gene (6 bases). Germline V gene data show CDR1 as SNHLY and CDR2 as FYNNEI. This CDR3 is 15 amino acids long. CDR3 in amino acids: CASTTGMSWDEKLFF. Written as DNA, the CDR3 is TGTGCTAGCACAACAGGGATGTCATGGGATGAAAAACTGTTTTTT.

With respect to this clonotype: Here the CDR3 omits its conserved ending phenylalanine or tryptophan, so a read error is the likely source. V is TRBV30 and J is TRBJ1-6; D is unclear. The CDR3 sequence is 15 residues long. Germline V lookup: CDR1 GTSNPN, CDR2 SVGIG (reference sequence). CDR3 in amino acids: CAWNELVADNTPLHL. CDR3 nucleotides: TGTGCCTGGAATGAGCTCGTGGCGGATAATACACCCCTCCACTTA.

The chain has TRBV6-2 or TRBV6-3 and TRBJ2-5; D perhaps matches TRBD1 (5 bases). The length of the CDR3 is 14 residues. Germline V gene data show CDR1 as MNHEY and CDR2 as SVGEGT. V gave up 7 bases and J gave up 7 bases, with 19 bases separating them. The CDR3 reads CASIKRDGTGTQYF. The CDR3 DNA is TGTGCCAGCATTAAACGAGACGGCACAGGGACCCAGTACTTC.

In regard to this clonotype: Compared with germline, one end of the junction differs, possibly owing to a read error. V is TRBV10-3 and J is TRBJ2-1; no firm D call. The CDR3 contains 13 residues. Germline V gives CDR1 ENHRY, CDR2 SYGVKD. Written as DNA, the CDR3 is TGTGCCATCAGGTCTAGTCGGATCAATGACCAGTTCTTC. Its protein is CAIRSSRINDQFF.

The J gene is TRBJ2-5, the V gene TRBV6-5; 7 positions match TRBD2. This CDR3 has 12 residues. Germline-derived CDR1 and CDR2 are MNHEY and SVGAGI. The CDR3 DNA sequence: TGTATCAGCAGTTGGGGGGGAGAGACCCAGTACTTC. Translation: CISSWGGETQYF.

This clonotype was observed a single time. The junction departs from the called germline gene at one end, perhaps through a read error. The chain uses TRBV6-1 and TRBJ1-2; a weak D match, TRBD1 (6 bases). The CDR3 spans 16 residues. Germline V gives CDR1 MNHNS, CDR2 SASEGT. The CDR3 DNA reads TGTGCCAGCAGCCTTCTAACCGGGATAGGGGACAAAGGCTATACCTTC. Translating gives CASSLLTGIGDKGYTF.

Points on this clonotype: Just one base apart from a much larger clone, this may be a read error. The V and J genes are TRBV28 and TRBJ2-3; 13 bases match TRBD2. Per germline, CDR1 MDHEN and CDR2 SYDVKM. The CDR3 extends over 15 amino acids. The CDR3 DNA follows: TGTGCCAGCAGTATATGGACTAGCGGGAGAGATACGCAGTATTTT. Translated: CASSIWTSGRDTQYF. Filled out from reference TRBV28 and TRBJ2-3, the complete variable domain reads DVKVTQSSRYLVKRTGEKVFLECVQDMDHENMFWYRQDPGLGLRLIYFSYDVKMKEKGDIPEGYSVSREKKERFSLILESASTNQTSMYLCASSIWTSGRDTQYFGPGTRLTVL.

This clonotype was detected a few times. This may be a read error, as it is one base from a much larger clone. CDR3 loop: CSASSGATNEKLFF. DNA of the CDR3: TGCAGTGCTAGTTCAGGGGCGACGAATGAAAAACTGTTTTTT. This rearrangement joins TRBV20-1 to TRBJ1-4; the D gene is possibly TRBD1 (6 bases). Germline V CDR1 and CDR2: DFQATT, SNEGSKA (reference sequence). The CDR3 length is 14 residues. The V and J ends lost 3 bases and 5 bases respectively, with 13 bases between them.

Of note for this clonotype: This is likely a read error, given that the CDR3 carries no conserved phenylalanine or tryptophan at its end. No DNA is shown, since the ends of the CDR3 on it are uncertain; the CDR3 is the one TCRdb lists. This chain joins TRBV6-1 and TRBJ1-5; no DNA check was done on the table's D call, TRBD1. CDR1 and CDR2 from the germline V gene are MNHNS and SASEGT. The CDR3 spans 15 amino acids, including both terminal residues. CDR3 loop: CASNRGGGSNQPQHS.

The chain joins TRBV12-3 or TRBV12-4 to TRBJ2-5; 10 bases match TRBD2. J was trimmed by 5 bases and V by 7 bases; bases with no gene match: 10. This CDR3 spans 15 amino acids. CDR3 nucleotide sequence: TGTGCCAGCACCAAGCTAGCGGGAGTGGTGGAGACCCAGTACTTC. As protein: CASTKLAGVVETQYF.

Remarks on this clonotype: A junction boundary mismatches the germline segment, possibly from a read error. The V gene is TRBV10-2, the J gene TRBJ1-5; 9 bases map to TRBD1. The CDR3 has 14 amino acids. From germline, CDR1 is WSHSY and CDR2 SAAADI. The CDR3: CTSSGTGTNQSQHF. CDR3 nucleotide sequence: TGCACCAGCAGCGGGACAGGGACCAATCAGTCCCAGCATTTT.

Details on this clonotype: This could be a read error, since a much larger clone is one nucleotide away. The V call is TRBV5-1, the J call TRBJ1-2; possible D gene TRBD1, 6 bases. The CDR3 covers 14 residues. Germline V gene sequence: CDR1 SGHRS, CDR2 YFSETQ. V was clipped by 1 base and J by 7 bases, with 14 bases between them. CDR3 amino acids: CASSLLWGAGGYTF. CDR3 DNA sequence: TGCGCCAGCAGCTTGCTATGGGGGGCGGGTGGCTACACCTTC.

As concerns this clonotype: A junction boundary mismatches the germline segment, possibly from a read error. The V call is TRBV6-6, the J call TRBJ2-7; the D gene is possibly TRBD1 (6 bases). The CDR3 has 11 amino acids. Germline-derived CDR1 and CDR2 are MNHNY and SVGAGI (reference sequence). CDR3 loop: CDSTGFHVQYF. CDR3 DNA sequence: TGTGACAGCACAGGGTTCCATGTGCAGTACTTC.

This clonotype came up once. One end of the junction is discordant with germline, which a read error may explain. The rearrangement joins TRBV5-1 to TRBJ1-1; D may be TRBD1 (6 bases). This CDR3 is built from 14 residues. The germline CDR1 and CDR2 sequences are SGHRS and YFSETQ. The CDR3: CVSSKDSQNTEAFF. The CDR3, as DNA: TGCGTCAGCAGCAAGGACAGCCAGAACACTGAGGCTTTCTTT.

This clonotype was seen once. V gene TRBV6-6 combines with J gene TRBJ1-4, with D maybe TRBD1 (5 bases). V dropped 4 bases and J dropped 8 bases, with 23 bases sitting between them. CDR3 length: 17 residues. CDR1 and CDR2 (germline): MNHNY, SVGAGI (reference sequence). Here the CDR3 DNA reads TGTGCCAGCAGTTTAGAGCGAGGATTAAGGGGTGAGGAAAAACTGTTTTTT. This gives the protein CASSLERGLRGEEKLFF.

This clonotype showed up just once. This rearrangement joins TRBV6-5 to TRBJ2-7, with D possibly TRBD2 on 6 matching bases. CDR1 and CDR2 (germline): MNHEY, SVGAGI. The V end lost 2 bases, the J end lost 0 bases, and 14 bases lay between the germline ends. The CDR3 has 16 residues. The CDR3 region has the DNA TGTGCCAGCAGTTACGACCCATTTAGCGGCTCCTACGAGCAGTACTTC. Protein sequence: CASSYDPFSGSYEQYF.

As for this clonotype: The junction does not match germline at one end; this may be a read error. The chain has TRBV11-2 and TRBJ2-7, with D hard to call. This CDR3 has 13 amino acids. In germline, CDR1 is SGHAT, CDR2 FQNNGV. The CDR3 DNA reads as TGTACCAGTAGCCACTGGACCGAGCGCGAGCAGTACTTC. This translates into CTSSHWTEREQYF.